One sample yielded the 4 T cell receptor beta chains listed below, sequenced in a study of T cells in Graves' hyperthyroidism and ophthalmopathy. Amplification of TCR beta CDR3 regions used RNA as the template. The study used the HTBI primer set for a first-round RT-PCR of the TCR CDR3. From the multiplex PCR reads, TCRdb called clonotypes with MiXCR, one entry per CDR3 protein. The sample consists of fewer than 650,000 distinct CDR3 sequences, about 15% of them appearing once. Material: blood. These receptors were collected from a woman aged 25 to 39 with Graves' hyperthyroidism that later progressed to Graves' ophthalmopathy.

This clonotype was seen many times. The chain has TRBV7-2 and TRBJ1-2, with TRBD1 matching 7 bases. In germline, CDR1 is SGHTA, CDR2 FQGNSA. CDR3 length: 13 residues. V shed 9 bases and J 5 bases; nucleotides not matched to a gene: 9. The CDR3 sequence is CASTQGEKYGYTF. The DNA of the CDR3 is TGTGCCAGTACCCAGGGGGAAAAATATGGCTACACCTTC.

This clonotype came up many times. The chain joins TRBV28 to TRBJ2-5; D remains ambiguous. Germline-derived CDR1 and CDR2 are MDHEN and SYDVKM. V lost 1 base to trimming and J lost 0 bases, with 12 bases between them. The CDR3 totals 16 residues. CDR3 loop: CASSLSYSMYQETQYF. The CDR3 DNA is TGTGCCAGCAGTTTATCGTACAGCATGTACCAAGAGACCCAGTACTTC.

This clonotype was counted many times. The rearrangement uses TRBV29-1 and TRBJ1-2; 7 bases are a match to TRBD1. The CDR3 has 13 amino acids. Losses at the gene ends were 7 bases for V and 8 bases for J; bases not matched to a gene: 13. The V gene's germline CDR1 is SQVTM and CDR2 ANQGSEA. The CDR3 DNA reads TGCAGCGCAGACAGGGCAAAGGGCGACGGCTACACCTTC. Translation: CSADRAKGDGYTF.

This clonotype was counted at least ten times. The chain carries TRBV27 and TRBJ1-2; 9 bases match TRBD1. The CDR3 covers 16 residues. Unmatched junction bases numbered 12, after V lost 6 bases and J lost 4 bases. Germline lookup yields CDR1 MNHEY and CDR2 SMNVEV (reference sequence). The CDR3 nucleotides read TGTGCCAGCAGAACCGGGACAGGGTGGGTTGGCTATGGCTACACCTTC. This codes for CASRTGTGWVGYGYTF.